This T cell receptor beta chain was recovered during a study of cytomegalovirus exposure and HLA in healthy donors. Study results and caveats: Among TCR beta chains, those listed as cytomegalovirus-associated numbered more than 150.

PCR involved 60 Vbeta and 13 Jbeta primers. TCRdb keeps only in-frame clones here, not all; method: immunoSEQ multiplex PCR. The repertoire consists of about 160,000 clones, with around four fifths occurring once and the leading ten covering 0.95% to 1%. Trimming at V came to 4 bases and at J to 3 bases, leaving 6 bases not matched to a gene. There are 15 residues in the CDR3. The germline CDR1 and CDR2 sequences are SGDLS and YYNGEE. Comments on this clone: The antigen is undetermined.

This chain uses TRBV9 with TRBJ2-1, with 8 bases identical to TRBD2. Input material: PBMCs. The source is a girl aged 2-10 years in good health and CMV-seropositive. CDR3 DNA: TGTGCCAGCAGCTCTAGCGGGCAAAACTACAATGAGCAGTTCTTC. Translating it yields CASSSSGQNYNEQFF. The full variable domain, rest sourced from reference TRBV9 and TRBJ2-1, is DSGVTQTPKHLITATGQRVTLRCSPRSGDLSVYWYQQSLDQGLQFLIQYYNGEERAKGNILERFSAQQFPDLHSELNLSSLELGDSALYFCASSSSGQNYNEQFFGPGTRLTVL.